Each of the 6 T cell receptor beta chains below was sequenced from the same sample in a study of shared clonotypes between healthy human individuals. Repertoires were generated with immunoSEQ multiplex PCR, while TCRdb's copy carries only in-frame clones and drops some. The sample shows around 2.5 million clones, approximately 94% of them seen only once. Specimen: naive CD4+ T cells from PBMCs. The subset was: CD45RA+ positively selected. These receptors originate from a man younger than 30 in good health. Some clones in this sample may be carry-over from other donors' samples.

The chain combines TRBV19 with TRBJ2-1; TRBD1 aligns across 7 bases. CDR3 length: 18 residues. Germline V gene sequence: CDR1 LNHDA, CDR2 SQIVND (reference sequence). Germline trimming cut 1 base from V and 5 bases from J; bases unmatched to any gene: 14. CDR3 in amino acids: CASSIVGRGRSAHNEQFF. As DNA, the CDR3 is TGTGCCAGTAGTATAGTAGGAAGGGGGCGGTCGGCGCACAATGAGCAGTTCTTC.

This clone occurred once. The chain couples TRBV6-5 to TRBJ1-4, with D hard to call. This CDR3 is 11 amino acids long. The V and J ends lost 7 bases and 7 bases respectively, with 7 bases between them. Per the germline V gene, CDR1 is MNHEY and CDR2 is SVGAGI. The CDR3 DNA reads as TGTGCCAGCAAACGTGGTGAAAAACTGTTTTTT. This translates into CASKRGEKLFF.

This clone was observed once. The chain combines TRBV19 with TRBJ1-5; 10 bases are a match to TRBD1. Per germline, CDR1 LNHDA and CDR2 SQIVND (reference sequence). The CDR3 runs to 17 residues. The V gene end was trimmed by 5 bases and the J gene end by 1 base; junction bases not matched to a gene: 8. The DNA of the CDR3 is TGTGCCAGTAGTCCCCGACAGGGGGCTACGAGCAATCAGCCCCAGCATTTT. It translates to CASSPRQGATSNQPQHF.

In regard to this clone: The same CDR3 can be traced to other DNA sequences in this sample. The chain couples TRBV5-1 to TRBJ2-7; tentative D call: TRBD2 (6 bases). V dropped 0 bases and J dropped 1 base, with 11 bases sitting between them. Per the germline V gene, CDR1 is SGHRS and CDR2 is YFSETQ. This CDR3 contains 15 residues. CDR3: CASSLGASGSYEQYF. The DNA of the CDR3 is TGCGCCAGCAGCTTGGGGGCCAGCGGGTCCTACGAGCAGTACTTC.

This chain connects TRBV2 to TRBJ1-3; D is perhaps TRBD1 (5 bases). Trimming removed 6 bases at V and 5 bases at J, with 17 bases between. Looked up from germline, CDR1 is SNHLY and CDR2 is FYNNEI. The CDR3 has 15 amino acids. For the CDR3, the DNA is TGTGCCAGCAGCCCAGGGCTAAATCGGCGAAACACCATATATTTT. Protein: CASSPGLNRRNTIYF. The whole variable domain, filled in from reference TRBV2 and TRBJ1-3, reads EPEVTQTPSHQVTQMGQEVILRCVPISNHLYFYWYRQILGQKVEFLVSFYNNEISEKSEIFDDQFSVERPDGSNFTLKIRSTKLEDSAMYFCASSPGLNRRNTIYFGEGSWLTVV.

This chain uses TRBV18 with TRBJ1-2; D remains unclear. V was shortened by 2 bases and J by 4 bases, with 11 bases between the two germline ends. Per germline, CDR1 KGHSH and CDR2 LQKENI. The CDR3 is made up of 14 amino acids. The CDR3 DNA sequence: TGTGCCAGCTCACCAGCTCCAGAGGCCTATGGCTACACCTTC. Translation: CASSPAPEAYGYTF.